This is a list of T cell receptor beta chains from one sample in a study of shared clonotypes between healthy human individuals. Only in-frame clones appear in the TCRdb table, and some are missing; sequencing was by immunoSEQ multiplex PCR. This table holds about 1.5 million clones, 95% to 99% found once. The material sequenced was naive CD4+ T cells sorted from blood. The receptor source for this set is a man aged 25-45 years in good health. CDR3s include the opening cysteine and the closing phenylalanine or tryptophan. The order of the fields is D gene, V gene, clone size, J gene, CDR3 DNA, CDR3 protein. The D gene is left open where the match is weak. Part of the rows lack a size; the others show once, few, many or a class for expanded clones.

.	TRBV5-5	.	TRBJ1-4	TGTGCCAGCAGCTTCGGACCTAAGGGACAAGAAAAACTGTTTTTT	CASSFGPKGQEKLFF
TRBD2	TRBV2	.	TRBJ2-5	TGTGCCAGCAGTAGACTAGCGGGTACTCAAGAGACCCAGTACTTC	CASSRLAGTQETQYF
.	TRBV6-1	.	TRBJ2-3	TGTGCCAGCACCGACTGGCCAATCACAGATACGCAGTATTTT	CASTDWPITDTQYF
.	TRBV6-1	.	TRBJ1-2	TGTGCCAGCAGTGTCGGTCTGATCCGGGGGCCGAACTATGGCTACACCTTC	CASSVGLIRGPNYGYTF
.	TRBV5-6	.	TRBJ2-5	TGTGCCAGCAGCTTGGTAGGCAGGGCAAAAGAGACCCAGTACTTC	CASSLVGRAKETQYF
TRBD2	TRBV7-2	.	TRBJ2-7	TGTGCCAGCAGCCCTCCGCCGGGGGGAGGGCTCAACGAGCAGTACTTC	CASSPPPGGGLNEQYF
.	TRBV5-1	.	TRBJ1-2	TGCGCCAGCAGCTTGGTGGGTCAGGATGGCTACACCTTC	CASSLVGQDGYTF
TRBD1	TRBV7-8	.	TRBJ1-3	TGTGCCAGCAGCAGAAGACAGGGCTCTGGAAACACCATATATTTT	CASSRRQGSGNTIYF
TRBD2	TRBV29-1	.	TRBJ2-2	TGCAGCGTTGGACTAGCGAGCACCGGGGAGCTGTTTTTT	CSVGLASTGELFF
.	TRBV11-2	.	TRBJ2-5	TGTGCCAGCAGCCGCCGGGACGCGGAGACCCAGTACTTC	CASSRRDAETQYF
TRBD2	TRBV5-4	.	TRBJ2-3	TGTGCCAGCAGTACCTTAGCGGGCCGCACAGATACGCAGTATTTT	CASSTLAGRTDTQYF
.	TRBV7-9	.	TRBJ2-7	TGTGCCAGCAGCTTAGACGCAGTTCGGGGCTACGAGCAGTACTTC	CASSLDAVRGYEQYF
.	TRBV6-1	.	TRBJ2-7	TGTGCCAGCAGTGAAAAGTGGGCCTCCTACGAGCAGTACTTC	CASSEKWASYEQYF
TRBD1	TRBV28	.	TRBJ2-2	TGTGCCACCGACGACAGGGGAGGCACCGGGGAGCTGTTTTTT	CATDDRGGTGELFF
TRBD2	TRBV2	.	TRBJ2-7	TGTGCCAGCAGTGTTCTCTTAGCGGGCTACGAGCAGTACTTC	CASSVLLAGYEQYF
.	TRBV7-2	.	TRBJ2-3	TGTGCCAGCAGCCGTTATGCGGGACTTTATAGCACAGATACGCAGTATTTT	CASSRYAGLYSTDTQYF
.	TRBV6-6	.	TRBJ2-2	TGTGCCAGCAGTTACGGCAGGCCCGGGGAGCTGTTTTTT	CASSYGRPGELFF
TRBD2	TRBV9	.	TRBJ2-1	TGTGCCAGCAGCGTAGTTGGCGGGAGTGGATACAATGAGCAGTTCTTC	CASSVVGGSGYNEQFF
.	TRBV5-1	.	TRBJ1-1	TGCGCCAGCAGCTTGGGCAGAGACACTGAAGCTTTCTTT	CASSLGRDTEAFF
.	TRBV5-6	.	TRBJ2-7	TGTGCCAGCAGCTTCGGGACGGTCTCCTACGAGCAGTACTTC	CASSFGTVSYEQYF
.	TRBV28	.	TRBJ2-7	TGTGCCAGCAGTGGCCGATTGGCGGGTGGCTACGAGCAGTACTTC	CASSGRLAGGYEQYF
TRBD2	TRBV28	.	TRBJ2-3	TGTGCCAGCAGTTGGACTAGCGAGGCGGATACGCAGTATTTT	CASSWTSEADTQYF
TRBD2	TRBV14	.	TRBJ2-1	TGTGCCAGCAGCCCACTAGCGGGAGGATTGTGGAATGAGCAGTTCTTC	CASSPLAGGLWNEQFF
TRBD1	TRBV5-1	.	TRBJ1-5	TGCGCCAGCAGCCTGACAGGGGAGACTCAGCCCCAGCATTTT	CASSLTGETQPQHF
TRBD2	TRBV5-1	once	TRBJ2-3	TGCGCCAGCAGCTTTGGGACTAGCGGCCATAGCACAGATACGCAGTATTTT	CASSFGTSGHSTDTQYF
TRBD1	TRBV29-1	once	TRBJ1-1	TGCAGCGTCAACAGGGGAAGTGACACTGAAGCTTTCTTT	CSVNRGSDTEAFF
.	TRBV29-1	.	TRBJ2-1	TGCAGCGTTCCTCGAAGCGGAGTGAAGAATGAGCAGTTCTTC	CSVPRSGVKNEQFF
.	TRBV29-1	.	TRBJ1-3	TGCAGCGTTAACGGCGATTCTGTAAACACCATATATTTT	CSVNGDSVNTIYF
.	TRBV28	.	TRBJ1-5	TGTGCCAGCAGCCCTTCCCCCCCGTCCCAGCATTTT	CASSPSPPSQHF
TRBD2	TRBV2	.	TRBJ2-2	TGTGCCAGCAGTACCGTAGTAGGGCGGGAGAAGGTGGAGCTGTTTTTT	CASSTVVGREKVELFF
.	TRBV6-1	few	TRBJ1-1	TGTGCCAGCAGCCCCACAGGGTCCACTGAAGCTTTCTTT	CASSPTGSTEAFF
.	TRBV28	.	TRBJ2-7	TGTGCCAGCAGTTCCCCCCCGGGCCGACACCCGCCCCGGTACTTC	CASSSPPGRHPPRYF
TRBD2	TRBV5-1	.	TRBJ2-7	TGCGCCAGCAGCTTGACTAGCGGGAGTCAAGAGCAGTACTTC	CASSLTSGSQEQYF
.	TRBV7-2	.	TRBJ2-3	TGTGCCAGCAGCCCGATAACAGGGTTTAACACAGATACGCAGTATTTT	CASSPITGFNTDTQYF
.	TRBV5-1	once	TRBJ2-5	TGCGCCAGCAGCGAGGAGCAAGAGACCCAGTACTTC	CASSEEQETQYF
TRBD1	TRBV7-9	.	TRBJ1-2	TGTGCCAGCAGCTTAGGGACAGGTAATGGCTACACCTTC	CASSLGTGNGYTF
TRBD2	TRBV5-1	.	TRBJ2-7	TGCGCCAGCAGCTTGCCCAACGCTAGCGGGAGTTCGCGTGAGCAGTACTTC	CASSLPNASGSSREQYF
.	TRBV5-5	.	TRBJ2-4	TGTGCCAGCAGCGCAACTCTGTTAGCCAAAAACATTCAGTACTTC	CASSATLLAKNIQYF
.	TRBV5-1	.	TRBJ1-4	TGCGCCAGCAGCCCTTGGGGACCTTCACAAGAAAAACTGTTTTTT	CASSPWGPSQEKLFF
TRBD2	TRBV9	.	TRBJ2-1	TGTGCCAGCAGCCGCTATGGACTAGCGAGGAACAATGAGCAGTTCTTC	CASSRYGLARNNEQFF
.	TRBV5-1	.	TRBJ1-1	TGCGCCAGCAGCAGTCAATCGGGGGCCGGGACTGAAGCTTTCTTT	CASSSQSGAGTEAFF
TRBD1	TRBV18	.	TRBJ1-3	TGTGCCAGCTCACCCGCGGGACAGGCGGGGGGAAACACCATATATTTT	CASSPAGQAGGNTIYF
.	TRBV2	.	TRBJ2-6	TGTGCCAGCAGTGAGGACTCTGGGGCCAACGTCCTGACTTTC	CASSEDSGANVLTF
TRBD1	TRBV5-4	.	TRBJ2-1	TGTGCCAGCAGCCTGGGACAGAGCTACAATGAGCAGTTCTTC	CASSLGQSYNEQFF
TRBD2	TRBV7-6	.	TRBJ2-3	TGTGCCAGCAGCCCGGCCCGCGGGAGGGCCCCCCATACGCAGTATTTT	CASSPARGRAPHTQYF
TRBD2	TRBV6-4	.	TRBJ2-1	TGTGCCAGCAGTGAATTAGGGGGGACTAGCGGGATAGCTGAGCAGTTCTTC	CASSELGGTSGIAEQFF
.	TRBV9	.	TRBJ1-4	TGTGCCAGCAGCGTAGATGAGGGGAATGAAAAACTGTTTTTT	CASSVDEGNEKLFF
TRBD1	TRBV19	.	TRBJ1-4	TGTGCCAGTAGTCCTGGGACAGGGATTAATGAAAAACTGTTTTTT	CASSPGTGINEKLFF
TRBD2	TRBV25-1	.	TRBJ2-7	TGTGCCAGCAGCGATGGCGGGAGTAGAAACGAGCAGTACTTC	CASSDGGSRNEQYF
.	TRBV18	.	TRBJ2-5	TGTGCCAGCTCCCCCGACAGAAATGTGGAGACCCAGTACTTC	CASSPDRNVETQYF
.	TRBV7-9	.	TRBJ1-2	TGTGCCAGCAGCTTGGTAGACAGTGGGCCCTATGGCTACACCTTC	CASSLVDSGPYGYTF
TRBD1	TRBV7-2	.	TRBJ1-1	TGTGCCAGCAGCTTATTACAGGGGGCCGGTGAAGCTTTCTTT	CASSLLQGAGEAFF
.	TRBV29-1	.	TRBJ1-5	TGCAGCGTTCGGGATCGTGTCGATCAGCCCCAGCATTTT	CSVRDRVDQPQHF
TRBD2	TRBV29-1	.	TRBJ2-7	TGCAGCGTCTGGGACGGACTAGTGGAGCAGTACTTC	CSVWDGLVEQYF
.	TRBV7-9	.	TRBJ2-6	TGTGCCAGTCCAGGGGTTGCTGGGGCCAACGTCCTGACTTTC	CASPGVAGANVLTF